The rows below give T cell receptor beta chains drawn from one sample of a study of blood T cells in healthy people across ages. Via MiXCR, TCRdb re-called the 5' RACE reads, giving one row per CDR3 protein. Of approximately 800,000 distinct CDR3 sequences in the sample, more than 45% were seen once. The sequenced sample consisted of blood. All receptors come from a man aged 25 to 40 in good health. The CDR3 runs from the conserved cysteine through the conserved F or W. A D gene is named only where the DNA matches it firmly. The listing skips clone size in some rows; elsewhere it reads once, few, many or a size class.

D gene,J gene,V gene,clone size,CDR3 DNA,CDR3 protein
.,TRBJ2-7,TRBV7-9,.,TGTGCCAGCAGCTCCTCGGGGACCGAGCAGTACTTC,CASSSSGTEQYF
.,TRBJ2-5,TRBV6-1,.,TGTGCCAGCAGTGAAGGGACCGTAACTTTATGGACCCAGTACTTC,CASSEGTVTLWTQYF
.,TRBJ2-1,TRBV28,.,TGTGCCAGCCTCCCTCACACCCTGAGTAATGAGCAGTTCTTC,CASLPHTLSNEQFF
TRBD1,TRBJ2-5,TRBV24-1,.,TGTGCCACCAGTGATGGCGCCGGACAGGGTGTCGGGACCCAGTACTTC,CATSDGAGQGVGTQYF
.,TRBJ2-1,TRBV12-3/TRBV12-4,.,TGTGCCAGCAGTTACCGGGTAGCGGACCCCGAGCAGTTCTTC,CASSYRVADPEQFF
TRBD2,TRBJ2-1,TRBV20-1,.,TGCAGTGCTAAAGACATAGCGGGGTACTCCTACAATGAGCAGTTCTTC,CSAKDIAGYSYNEQFF
.,TRBJ1-2,TRBV10-2,.,TGCGCCAGCAGCGACAGTGCAATGAACTATGGCTACACCTTC,CASSDSAMNYGYTF
TRBD1,TRBJ1-5,TRBV20-1,.,TGCAGTGCGCCACAGGGGGGTAATCAGCCCCAGCATTTT,CSAPQGGNQPQHF
.,TRBJ2-5,TRBV5-1,.,TGCGCCAGCAGCTTGAGCTCGGTCGCAGTCGAAGGGACCCAGTACTTC,CASSLSSVAVEGTQYF
.,TRBJ1-4,TRBV9,.,TGTGCCAGCAGCCAGCAGGCTAGTAATGAAAAACTGTTTTTT,CASSQQASNEKLFF
.,TRBJ2-5,TRBV6-1,.,TGTGCCAGCACAGGGGAGCGGGAGACCCAGTACTTC,CASTGERETQYF
.,TRBJ1-1,TRBV7-2,.,TGTGCCAGCAGCTGGGGGGTAATGGGAACTGAAGCTTTCTTT,CASSWGVMGTEAFF
TRBD2,TRBJ2-5,TRBV6-5,few,TGTGCCAGCATCCCTCTAGCGGGAGTAGAGACCCAGTACTTC,CASIPLAGVETQYF
TRBD1,TRBJ1-1,TRBV20-1,.,TGCAGTGCTACCCGGGACAGCATGAACACTGAAGCTTTCTTT,CSATRDSMNTEAFF
.,TRBJ2-7,TRBV7-2,.,TGTGCCAGCGAGGACGCCAGGACCCCCTACGAGCAGTACTTC,CASEDARTPYEQYF
TRBD2,TRBJ2-1,TRBV20-1,once,TGCAGTGCTAGAGGGACTAGCGGGAGTATTAGGGATGAGCAGTTCTTC,CSARGTSGSIRDEQFF
.,TRBJ1-2,TRBV3-1,.,TGTGCCAGCCGCCGGGGGAGGGGCTACACCTTC,CASRRGRGYTF
TRBD2,TRBJ2-7,TRBV6-5,.,TGTGCCAGCAGCCCCATAGCGGGAGGGAGTTACAATGAGCAGTACTTC,CASSPIAGGSYNEQYF
.,TRBJ2-1,TRBV4-1,.,TGCGCCAGCAGCCAAGATTACAGCAATGAGCAGTTCTTC,CASSQDYSNEQFF
.,TRBJ2-1,TRBV12-3/TRBV12-4,.,TGTGCCAGCAGCCGCGTTAGTTACGCTTCGACCCCCTACAATGAGCAGTTCTTC,CASSRVSYASTPYNEQFF
.,TRBJ2-7,TRBV6-6,few,TGTGCCAGCAGTCTATCCGACGGCCTATACGAGCAGTACTTC,CASSLSDGLYEQYF
.,TRBJ1-2,TRBV4-2,.,TGTGCCAGCAGCCAATCCCGGGTCACGGTAAACTATGGCTACACCTTC,CASSQSRVTVNYGYTF
TRBD1,TRBJ2-1,TRBV29-1,.,TGCAGCGTAATACAGGGGCCCGTCGATTACAATGAGCAGTTCTTC,CSVIQGPVDYNEQFF
TRBD2,TRBJ2-7,TRBV27,.,TGTGCCAGCAGTTATAGCGGGGGAACCAATGAGCAGTACTTC,CASSYSGGTNEQYF
.,TRBJ2-3,TRBV7-8,.,TGTGCCAGCAGCTACTTAGGGTTCCCCGGTTCCGATACGCAGTATTTT,CASSYLGFPGSDTQYF
TRBD1,TRBJ1-2,TRBV20-1,.,TGCAGTGCTCGAGACAGGGTCTATGGCTACACCTTC,CSARDRVYGYTF
TRBD2,TRBJ2-7,TRBV28,few,TGTGCCAGCAGTCCCATGACTAGCGGACCCTACGAGCAGTACTTC,CASSPMTSGPYEQYF
.,TRBJ1-2,TRBV2,.,TGTGCCAGCGGGGACATAATGTATGGCTACACCTTC,CASGDIMYGYTF
.,TRBJ2-5,TRBV20-1,.,TGCAGTGGAGGCACGGACCAAGAGACCCAGTACTTC,CSGGTDQETQYF
TRBD1,TRBJ1-2,TRBV5-6,.,TGTGCCAGCAGCTTGGGCGGGACAGGGGGTACCGGTGGCTATGGCTACACCTTC,CASSLGGTGGTGGYGYTF
TRBD1,TRBJ2-3,TRBV7-8,.,TGTGCCAGCAGCATATGGACAGGGAGCTCGGGCACAGATACGCAGTATTTT,CASSIWTGSSGTDTQYF
.,TRBJ2-7,TRBV27,.,TGTGCCAGCAGTTATATCCCCCGGTACGAGCAGTACTTC,CASSYIPRYEQYF
.,TRBJ2-7,TRBV3-1,few,TGTGCCAGCAGGACCAGGGGCAGGGACCAGCAGTACTTC,CASRTRGRDQQYF